The sequence of this TCR beta chain was determined in a study of cytomegalovirus exposure and HLA in healthy donors. V was pared by 5 bases and J by 2 bases, with 9 bases between. In germline, CDR1 is SGHTA, CDR2 FQGNSA. The CDR3 is made up of 13 amino acids. The primer mix had 60 Vbeta and 13 Jbeta primers. Assay: immunoSEQ multiplex PCR; the TCRdb copy retains only in-frame clones and omits some. Of about 140,000 clones in the sample, approximately 86% were seen once. With regard to this clone: The sample has other DNA sequences that encode this CDR3 too.

This clonotype originated in a woman aged 40-49 years in good health and CMV-seronegative. V is TRBV7-2 and J is TRBJ2-5; tentatively, D is TRBD1 (6 bases). Sequenced: PBMCs. Written as DNA, the CDR3 is TGTGCCAGCAGCCCCGGACAGCAAGAGACCCAGTACTTC. Its protein is CASSPGQQETQYF.